A single sample gave rise to the 31 T cell receptor beta chains below, sequenced in a study of T-cell reconstitution after alpha-beta-depleted transplantation in children. TCRbeta library construction was performed incorporating unique molecular identifiers. TCRdb called the PCR reads again in MiXCR, with one record for every CDR3 protein. This sample has around 300,000 distinct CDR3 sequences; 10% occur once, and the top ten carry 7.5%. The sequenced sample was PBMCs, obtained before TCRalphabeta/CD19-depleted stem cell transplant. All receptors derive from a boy under three years old with acute myeloid leukemia, due to receive a stem cell transplant.

A remark on this clonotype: A much bigger clone sits one base away, suggesting this may be a read error. This sequence joins TRBV25-1 and TRBJ1-1; D is unresolved. CDR3 length: 11 amino acids. Germline lookup yields CDR1 MGHDK and CDR2 SYGVNS. The CDR3 here is CASSGNAEAFF. CDR3 DNA sequence: TGTGCCAGCAGTGGGAACGCTGAAGCTTTCTTT. Complete variable domain (other parts from reference TRBV25-1 and TRBJ1-1): EADIYQTPRYLVIGTGKKITLECSQTMGHDKMYWYQQDPGMELHLIHYSYGVNSTEKGDLSSESTVSRIRTEHFPLTLESARPSHTSQYLCASSGNAEAFFGQGTRLTVV.

Worth noting for this clonotype: A much larger clonotype is one base distant, so this may be a read error. V usage is TRBV7-2 and J usage is TRBJ2-1; 7 bases match TRBD1. Germline CDR1 SGHTA, CDR2 FQGNSA. The CDR3 consists of 16 residues. Trimming cost V 0 bases and J 8 bases; bases outside gene matches: 10. The CDR3 reads CASSLAATGMYDEQFF. In DNA form, the CDR3 reads TGTGCCAGCAGCTTAGCAGCGACAGGGATGTACGATGAGCAGTTCTTC.

This clonotype was seen many times. V is TRBV6-1 and J is TRBJ2-3, with D perhaps TRBD2 (5 bases). Trimming pared 6 bases from V and 3 bases from J, leaving 13 bases between. This CDR3 has 14 amino acids. Germline V CDR1 and CDR2: MNHNS, SASEGT. The CDR3 nucleotides are TGTGCCAGCAGCTCTGAGGGCGGGACAGATACGCAGTATTTT. Encoded protein: CASSSEGGTDTQYF.

Ten or more counts support this clonotype. V is TRBV20-1 and J is TRBJ2-7; 12 bases match TRBD1. J lost 4 bases, V lost 5 bases, and 15 bases had no gene match. The CDR3 length is 17 residues. Germline V gene lookup returns CDR1 DFQATT and CDR2 SNEGSKA (reference sequence). The CDR3: CSASGTGGPGVVYEQYF. In nucleotides, the CDR3 is TGCAGTGCTTCCGGGACAGGGGGCCCGGGAGTAGTATACGAGCAGTACTTC.

This clonotype was picked up many times. The gene calls are TRBV18 and TRBJ1-2; tentatively, D is TRBD1 (6 bases). The length of the CDR3 is 14 residues. The germline CDR1 and CDR2 sequences are KGHSH and LQKENI. The V end was cut by 6 bases, the J end by 2 bases, with 13 bases between. The CDR3 sequence: CASSGHPFNYGYTF. CDR3 in DNA: TGTGCCAGCTCGGGACACCCCTTCAACTATGGCTACACCTTC.

This clonotype has ten or more counts. J is TRBJ2-1 and V is TRBV3-1; no reliable D call. The germline V and J ends were trimmed by 1 base and 5 bases, with 12 bases remaining between them. Germline CDR1 and CDR2: LGHDT and YNNKEL (reference sequence). The CDR3 is 15 residues long. CDR3 amino acids: CASSQAVLTHNEQFF. The DNA for the CDR3 is TGTGCCAGCAGCCAAGCTGTCCTTACCCACAATGAGCAGTTCTTC.

This clonotype was recorded at least ten times. This chain links TRBV12-3 or TRBV12-4 with TRBJ1-1; D remains unclear. With 4 bases removed from V and 1 base from J, the gap between germline ends came to 13 bases. The CDR3 runs to 15 residues. This chain's CDR3 is CASSSSVDQNTEAFF. The CDR3 bases are TGTGCCAGCAGTTCATCCGTGGACCAGAACACTGAAGCTTTCTTT.

This rearrangement joins TRBV29-1 to TRBJ1-5; D might be TRBD1 (5 bases). Trimming removed 5 bases from V and 5 bases from J, with 16 bases in between. The CDR3 covers 14 residues. Germline V lookup: CDR1 SQVTM, CDR2 ANQGSEA. The CDR3 here is CSVKLMGGDQPQHF. CDR3 nucleotide sequence: TGCAGCGTTAAACTCATGGGGGGAGATCAGCCCCAGCATTTT.

This clonotype was seen at least ten times. The chain combines TRBV10-3 with TRBJ2-7; D gene ambiguous. Germline V gives CDR1 ENHRY, CDR2 SYGVKD. This CDR3 is 11 amino acids long. Deletions cut 2 bases from V and 4 bases from J, with 3 bases between. For the CDR3, the DNA is TGTGCCATCAGTGAGGGGTACGAGCAGTACTTC. Translated, it gives CAISEGYEQYF.

This clonotype was seen at least ten times. The genes are TRBV12-3 or TRBV12-4 and TRBJ1-5, with a tentative D call TRBD1 (5 bases). The CDR3 totals 16 residues. V lost 3 bases, J lost 2 bases, and 14 bases lay in between. CDR3 loop: CASSLFPGGGNQPQHF. CDR3 nucleotides: TGTGCCAGCAGTTTGTTCCCCGGGGGAGGCAATCAGCCCCAGCATTTT.

The sample holds many counts of this clonotype. This chain joins TRBV3-1 and TRBJ2-2, with D perhaps matching TRBD1 (6 bases). The CDR3 is made up of 20 amino acids. CDR1 is LGHDT, CDR2 YNNKEL, per germline (reference sequence). V lost 3 bases and J lost 5, with 28 bases in between. In DNA form, the CDR3 reads TGTGCCAGCAGCCATCCTGGGTCAGGGGAAGGCTTAAGGGTAACCGGGGAGCTGTTTTTT. Translation gives CASSHPGSGEGLRVTGELFF.

This clonotype was found many times. The CDR3 DNA reads TGCGCCAGCAGCTTAAACAGGGGGCGAACAGATACGCAGTATTTT. As protein: CASSLNRGRTDTQYF. The rearrangement joins TRBV5-1 to TRBJ2-3, with 9 bases aligning to TRBD1. The CDR3 covers 15 residues. Germline CDR1 SGHRS, CDR2 YFSETQ. The junction had 4 bases not matched to a gene; V was cut back by 2 bases and J by 3 bases.

This clonotype was detected a few times. V is TRBV15 and J is TRBJ2-5, with 8 bases aligning to TRBD1. V dropped 7 bases and J dropped 1; count of bases not matched to a gene: 23. The CDR3 consists of 20 residues. The V gene's germline CDR1 is LNHNV and CDR2 YYDKDF (reference sequence). The CDR3 sequence is CATTRVPGQGVYGGQETQYF. The DNA of the CDR3 is TGTGCCACCACGAGGGTCCCTGGACAGGGAGTTTATGGAGGCCAAGAGACCCAGTACTTC.

This clonotype was recorded many times. V and J are TRBV28 and TRBJ1-2; 7 bases are a match to TRBD1. The ends lost 5 bases at V and 4 bases at J; junction bases unmatched: 7. The germline V gene encodes CDR1 MDHEN and CDR2 SYDVKM. The CDR3 runs to 14 residues. The DNA of the CDR3 is TGTGCCAGCAGTGAAGGGGGCAATGGCTATGGCTACACCTTC. Protein sequence: CASSEGGNGYGYTF.

This clonotype was found a few times. This sequence joins TRBV12-3 or TRBV12-4 and TRBJ2-7, with a weak D call TRBD2 (5 bases). V was shortened by 6 bases and J by 4 bases, with 13 bases between the two germline ends. The CDR3 loop spans 13 amino acids. The CDR3 loop is CASSPGVAYEQYF. The CDR3 nucleotides are TGTGCCAGCAGCCCCGGGGTGGCTTACGAGCAGTACTTC.

This clonotype was seen many times. The V gene is TRBV5-8, the J gene TRBJ2-7, with D perhaps given as TRBD1 or TRBD2 (5 bases each). Germline CDR1 is SGHTS and CDR2 is YDEGEE. This CDR3 spans 15 amino acids. Trimming removed 3 bases from V and 0 bases from J, with 13 bases in between. CDR3 region: CASSSPGRGSYEQYF. The CDR3 bases are TGTGCCAGCAGCTCCCCGGGACGGGGCTCCTACGAGCAGTACTTC. The whole variable domain, filled in from reference TRBV5-8 and TRBJ2-7, reads EAGVTQSPTHLIKTRGQQATLRCSPISGHTSVYWYQQALGLGLQFLLWYDEGEERNRGNFPPRFSGRQFPNYSSELNVNALELEDSALYLCASSSPGRGSYEQYFGPGTRLTVT.

This clonotype appeared many times. CDR3 sequence reads: CSVVPFFNEQFF. In DNA, the CDR3 is TGCAGCGTCGTTCCTTTTTTCAATGAGCAGTTCTTC. The V gene is TRBV29-1, the J gene TRBJ2-1; the D is unclear. V lost 6 bases and J 6 bases, leaving 12 bases between the germline ends. CDR1 and CDR2 from the germline V gene are SQVTM and ANQGSEA. This CDR3 comprises 12 residues.

The rearrangement links TRBV20-1 to TRBJ2-3, with TRBD2 matching 7 bases. This CDR3 has 12 amino acids. V shed 1 base, J shed 8 bases, and the junction held 3 bases outside the gene matches. Germline V CDR1 and CDR2: DFQATT, SNEGSKA (reference sequence). The CDR3 region has the DNA TGCAGTGCTAGAGTTACTAGCGCTACGCAGTATTTT. Amino acid sequence: CSARVTSATQYF.

There are many counts of this clonotype. V and J are TRBV28 and TRBJ2-7; possibly TRBD1 or TRBD2 for D (5 bases each). The ends were cut back, 2 bases at V and 0 bases at J, with 11 bases in the middle. This CDR3 comprises 15 residues. Germline V gene sequence: CDR1 MDHEN, CDR2 SYDVKM. The CDR3: CASSLMDGGSYEQYF. DNA of the CDR3: TGTGCCAGCAGTTTAATGGATGGGGGCTCCTACGAGCAGTACTTC. Supplemented by reference TRBV28 and TRBJ2-7, the full variable domain reads DVKVTQSSRYLVKRTGEKVFLECVQDMDHENMFWYRQDPGLGLRLIYFSYDVKMKEKGDIPEGYSVSREKKERFSLILESASTNQTSMYLCASSLMDGGSYEQYFGPGTRLTVT.

This clonotype was seen many times. CDR3 nucleotides: TGCAGTGCTAGGGACAGGGGGCTCGGGAACACTGAAGCTTTCTTT. It codes for CSARDRGLGNTEAFF. This chain connects TRBV20-1 to TRBJ1-1; 11 nucleotides agree with TRBD1. With 3 bases clipped from V and 1 base from J, the junction kept 4 bases outside the gene matches. CDR3 length: 15 amino acids. Germline V gives CDR1 DFQATT, CDR2 SNEGSKA (reference sequence).

This clonotype was picked up a small number of times. The chain is built from TRBV27 and TRBJ2-6, with D possibly matching TRBD1 (6 bases). This CDR3 has 18 residues. Germline loops: CDR1 MNHEY, CDR2 SMNVEV (reference sequence). V dropped 2 bases and J dropped 0 bases, with 14 bases sitting between them. The CDR3 is CASSLRGGWDSGANVLTF. In DNA form, the CDR3 reads TGTGCCAGCAGTTTACGTGGGGGCTGGGACTCTGGGGCCAACGTCCTGACTTTC.

This clonotype was recorded at least ten times. The gene calls are TRBV7-2 and TRBJ2-3, with 7 bases identical to TRBD2. Germline CDR1 is SGHTA and CDR2 is FQGNSA. With 5 bases clipped from V and 2 bases from J, the junction kept 7 bases outside the gene matches. The CDR3 sequence is 15 residues long. The CDR3: CASSPSGVLTDTQYF. The CDR3 region has the DNA TGTGCCAGCAGCCCTAGCGGAGTCCTCACAGATACGCAGTATTTT.

The chain joins TRBV13 to TRBJ2-5; D is perhaps TRBD1 (6 bases). Trimming removed 4 bases from V and 1 base from J, with 16 bases in between. The CDR3 is made up of 16 amino acids. Germline V gene sequence: CDR1 PRHDT, CDR2 FYEKMQ (reference sequence). The CDR3 protein is CASSSVAGDLQETQYF. CDR3 in DNA: TGTGCCAGCAGCTCAGTCGCAGGGGACCTCCAAGAGACCCAGTACTTC.

This chain connects TRBV12-3 or TRBV12-4 to TRBJ2-7, with D possibly being TRBD1 or TRBD2 (5 bases each). The CDR3 loop spans 13 amino acids. V was cut by 0 bases and J by 5 bases, with 8 bases left in between. CDR3 in DNA: TGTGCCAGCAGTTTAGCGGGGGTCCACGAGCAGTACTTC. Translated, it gives CASSLAGVHEQYF.

To note about this clonotype: This may stem from a read error, because a much larger clone lies one nucleotide away. This is likely a read error, given that the CDR3 carries no conserved phenylalanine or tryptophan at its end. The chain joins TRBV4-1 to TRBJ2-4, with 10 nucleotides matching TRBD1. Per germline, CDR1 MGHRA and CDR2 YSYEKL. J gave up 8 bases and V 0 bases, and 10 bases lay outside the gene matches. This CDR3 spans 17 amino acids. CDR3 sequence (DNA): TGCGCCAGCAGCCAAGATCGAGCTACCGGGACAGGGGACATTCAGTACTGC. It yields the protein CASSQDRATGTGDIQYC.

In the case of this clonotype: A much larger clonotype is one base distant, so this may be a read error. The gene calls are TRBV29-1 and TRBJ1-1, with a possible D match to TRBD1 (5 bases). In germline, CDR1 is SQVTM, CDR2 ANQGSEA. The ends were cut back, 7 bases at V and 4 bases at J, with 19 bases in the middle. CDR3 length equals 14 residues. The CDR3 DNA reads TGCAGCGGCGAAGGTGGGGGGTGGGGCACTGAAGCTTTCTTT. Translation gives CSGEGGGWGTEAFF.

This clonotype was seen many times. In nucleotides, the CDR3 is TGTGCCAGCAGCGCCTCATACAGGGGGGGCACTGAAGCTTTCTTT. It translates to CASSASYRGGTEAFF. This rearrangement joins TRBV9 to TRBJ1-1; the match to TRBD1 covers 8 bases. The CDR3 has 15 amino acids. The V gene's germline CDR1 is SGDLS and CDR2 YYNGEE. V dropped 3 bases and J dropped 4; count of bases not matched to a gene: 8.

This clonotype was seen more than once but under ten times. The chain joins TRBV20-1 to TRBJ2-3; D unclear. The length of the CDR3 is 12 residues. V gave up 5 bases and J gave up 5 bases, with 11 bases separating them. Germline values: CDR1 DFQATT, CDR2 SNEGSKA (reference sequence). DNA for the CDR3: TGCAGTGCTTTTTTTAGTCAAGATACGCAGTATTTT. Protein: CSAFFSQDTQYF.

Ten or more counts support this clonotype. The genes are TRBV12-3 or TRBV12-4 and TRBJ2-1; 13 nucleotides line up with TRBD2. V was clipped by 5 bases and J by 15 bases; unmatched bases: 7. The CDR3 runs 13 residues. CDR3 region: CASSDTSGRAPFF. The CDR3 region has the DNA TGTGCCAGCAGTGATACTAGCGGGAGGGCCCCGTTCTTC.

This clonotype was recorded a few times. V is TRBV20-1 and J is TRBJ2-1, with 11 bases fitting TRBD2. The CDR3 runs 15 residues. Looked up from germline, CDR1 is DFQATT and CDR2 is SNEGSKA (reference sequence). V gave up 5 bases and J gave up 2 bases; unmatched junction bases: 5. In nucleotides, the CDR3 is TGCAGTGCTTTTGCACTAGCGGGGGCCTACAATGAGCAGTTCTTC. Translating it yields CSAFALAGAYNEQFF.

This clonotype showed up many times. The chain uses TRBV6-1 and TRBJ2-5, with 14 bases that match TRBD2. This CDR3 is built from 15 residues. Unmatched junction bases numbered 5, after V lost 6 bases and J lost 5 bases. CDR1 MNHNS and CDR2 SASEGT come from the germline V gene. The chain's CDR3 is CASSPGTSGGETQYF. CDR3 bases: TGTGCCAGCAGCCCCGGGACTAGCGGGGGTGAGACCCAGTACTTC.